This record concerns one TCR beta chain sequence. Its specificity is not known. This sample is drawn from a study of shared clonotypes between healthy human individuals. In the study overall: Per-donor plates numbered three CD4 naive, three CD4 memory, two CD8 naive and one CD8 memory. Study-level results: Sampling covered nothing but blood. Tissue TCR repertoires likely differ from those found in blood.

Germline V gene sequence: CDR1 MNHEY, CDR2 SMNVEV (reference sequence). The CDR3 has 16 amino acids. The V and J ends lost 2 bases and 3 bases respectively, with 17 bases between them. Profiling relied on immunoSEQ multiplex PCR, and the TCRdb table lists in-frame clones only, not all of them. The top ten clones hold 1% to 1.5% of a sample with some 2 million clones, about 95% of them seen once. Naive-designated CD8 cells lacked CD45RO, were positively enriched for CCR7, and omitted terminally differentiated effector memory CD45RA+ cells. The study drew its donors from healthy HIV-negative adults without recent acute infections or vaccinations. Caucasian adults living in Nashville, Tennessee, provided all samples.

V gene TRBV27 combines with J gene TRBJ2-7; a weak D match, TRBD2 (7 bases). The sample consisted of naive CD8+ T cells sorted from blood. The TCR was taken from a man between 18 and 35 years old in good health. The CDR3 protein is CASSLVGGPTNYEQYF. The CDR3 DNA sequence: TGTGCCAGCAGTTTAGTGGGGGGGCCAACAAACTACGAGCAGTACTTC.